These 7 T cell receptor beta chains came from one sample sequenced in a study of Ad26.COV2.S vaccination and SARS-CoV-2 variants. Some clones are missing from TCRdb's copy, which holds only in-frame ones; the method was immunoSEQ multiplex PCR. The table records hundreds of thousands of clones, roughly 87% of them present only once. Treatment of the sample: 15 to 20 received Ad26.COV2.S at low or high dose, single or two shots; five or six received placebo; per-sample allocation not given. The study sampled participants on day 63 after the first vaccine or placebo injection. Sequencing used peripheral blood, obtained in a trial of Ad26.COV2.S vaccine versus placebo. The origin of the receptors is a person aged 18-60 years who received the Ad26.COV2.S COVID-19 vaccine or a placebo.

The CDR3: CASRFPGTEAFF. In DNA form, the CDR3 reads TGTGCCAGCAGGTTCCCGGGGACTGAAGCTTTCTTT. The chain is built from TRBV5-4 and TRBJ1-1; D is ambiguous. CDR3 size: 12 residues. Looked up from germline, CDR1 is SGHNT and CDR2 is YYREEE (reference sequence). Trimming took off 5 bases at V and 5 bases at J, with 10 bases between the two ends.

The rearrangement joins TRBV10-3 to TRBJ2-1, with 7 bases aligning to TRBD2. This CDR3 has 14 residues. Looked up from germline, CDR1 is ENHRY and CDR2 is SYGVKD. Unmatched junction bases numbered 6, after V lost 4 bases and J lost 6 bases. Written as DNA, the CDR3 is TGTGCCATCAGTGGCTCGGGGAGGGGCAATGAGCAGTTCTTC. Amino acid sequence: CAISGSGRGNEQFF.

The sample holds a few counts of this clone. The CDR3 loop is CSASLRAEAFF. In nucleotides, the CDR3 is TGCAGTGCTAGCTTACGAGCTGAAGCTTTCTTT. The rearrangement uses TRBV20-1 and TRBJ1-1, with unresolved D. The CDR3 contains 11 residues. Trimming left V 3 bases short and J 6 bases short, with 8 bases between. From germline, CDR1 is DFQATT and CDR2 SNEGSKA (reference sequence).

The chain couples TRBV27 to TRBJ2-5; 7 bases are shared with TRBD2. Looked up from germline, CDR1 is MNHEY and CDR2 is SMNVEV (reference sequence). CDR3 length: 13 residues. The junction had 8 bases not matched to a gene; V was cut back by 8 bases and J by 5 bases. CDR3 residues: CASGPIGRETQYF. As DNA, the CDR3 is TGTGCCAGCGGCCCAATCGGGAGGGAGACCCAGTACTTC.

V is TRBV14 and J is TRBJ1-1; TRBD1 matches at 9 bases. CDR3 size: 15 residues. CDR1 is SGHDN and CDR2 is FVKESK in the germline V gene. V gave up 4 bases and J gave up 1 base; unmatched junction bases: 4. CDR3 coding DNA: TGTGCCAGCAGCCGCACGGACAGGGGGAACACTGAAGCTTTCTTT. Translating it yields CASSRTDRGNTEAFF.

This clone was seen ten or more times. The chain has TRBV20-1 and TRBJ1-5; no reliable D call. This CDR3 has 15 residues. The V end was cut by 3 bases, the J end by 11 bases, with 23 bases between. Germline V gene lookup returns CDR1 DFQATT and CDR2 SNEGSKA (reference sequence). This CDR3 is CSASGPLGSPGAQHF. DNA of the CDR3: TGCAGTGCTAGTGGACCGCTGGGGTCCCCGGGTGCCCAGCATTTT.

This clone was seen only a few times. The chain employs TRBV4-1 and TRBJ2-7; D is perhaps TRBD2 (5 bases). Looked up from germline, CDR1 is MGHRA and CDR2 is YSYEKL. The V end lost 1 base, the J end lost 7 bases, and 11 bases lay between the germline ends. This CDR3 contains 13 residues. For the CDR3, the DNA is TGCGCCAGCAGCCAAGCCGGACTCGGGGAGCAGTACTTC. Residues: CASSQAGLGEQYF.